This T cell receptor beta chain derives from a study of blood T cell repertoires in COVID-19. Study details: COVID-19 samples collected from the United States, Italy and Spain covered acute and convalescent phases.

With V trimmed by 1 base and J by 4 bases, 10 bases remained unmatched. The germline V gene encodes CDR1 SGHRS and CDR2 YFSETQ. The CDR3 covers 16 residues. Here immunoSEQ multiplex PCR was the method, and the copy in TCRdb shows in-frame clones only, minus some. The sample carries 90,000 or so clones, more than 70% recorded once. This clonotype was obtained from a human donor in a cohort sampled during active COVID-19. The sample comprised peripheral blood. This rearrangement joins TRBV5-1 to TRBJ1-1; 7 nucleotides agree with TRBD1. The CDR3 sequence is CASSLLGGSLRTEAFF. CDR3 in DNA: TGCGCCAGCAGCTTGTTAGGGGGCTCGTTACGCACTGAAGCTTTCTTT.